The next 6 T cell receptor beta chains were all read from a single sample in a study of control samples from healthy donors and cancer patients. Clones were sequenced by immunoSEQ multiplex PCR, and TCRdb holds only the in-frame ones, with some missing. The sample has about 49,000 clones; 90% to 95% are singletons. The source material was PBMCs. The receptors shown here come from a man aged 30 to 45 with colorectal cancer.

This chain links TRBV5-6 with TRBJ2-3; the D gene is possibly TRBD1 (5 bases). The CDR3 consists of 16 residues. The V end lost 3 bases, the J end lost 0 bases, and 14 bases lay between the germline ends. Germline loops: CDR1 SGHDT, CDR2 YYEEEE. The CDR3 is CASSYPDSLSTDTQYF. The CDR3 coding sequence is TGTGCCAGCAGCTACCCCGACAGCCTTAGCACAGATACGCAGTATTTT.

The rearrangement links TRBV7-2 to TRBJ1-6; D might be TRBD1 (6 bases). The CDR3 runs to 16 residues. Trimming cost V 4 bases and J 9 bases, with 19 bases left between them. Germline values: CDR1 SGHTA, CDR2 FQGNSA. In DNA form, the CDR3 reads TGTGCCAGCAGCTCATCTAGCCAACAGGGAGGTTCACCCCTCCACTTT. It encodes CASSSSSQQGGSPLHF.

CDR3 nucleotide sequence: TGTGCCACCAGTGATTTTAGGTCGGGACAGAGTAGGGTGTATGAGCAGTTCTTC. Amino acids: CATSDFRSGQSRVYEQFF. The V and J genes are TRBV24-1 and TRBJ2-1; TRBD1 aligns across 7 bases. The V gene's germline CDR1 is KGHDR and CDR2 SFDVKD. CDR3 length: 18 amino acids. Unmatched junction bases numbered 16, after V lost 1 base and J lost 8 bases.

This chain connects TRBV28 to TRBJ1-2; D gene unclear. This CDR3 is built from 12 residues. V was trimmed by 5 bases and J by 13 bases, leaving 17 bases between them. Germline CDR1 is MDHEN and CDR2 is SYDVKM. This CDR3 is CASSASRVKGTF. CDR3 bases: TGTGCCAGCAGTGCATCCCGGGTAAAGGGCACCTTC.

The V call is TRBV24-1, the J call TRBJ2-6; D not certain. The V and J ends lost 9 bases and 4 bases respectively, with 9 bases between them. Germline CDR1 and CDR2: KGHDR and SFDVKD. The CDR3 consists of 13 residues. In DNA form, the CDR3 reads TGTGCCACCTCGCCTGACGGGGCCAACGTCCTGACTTTC. Translated: CATSPDGANVLTF.

The chain combines TRBV12-5 with TRBJ2-1; D is unresolved. V lost 7 bases, J lost 5 bases, and 21 bases lay in between. The CDR3 spans 16 residues. CDR1 LGHNT and CDR2 FRNRAP come from the germline V gene. CDR3 sequence reads: CASAPVDYSMNNEQFF. The CDR3 bases are TGTGCTAGTGCCCCGGTCGATTACAGTATGAACAATGAGCAGTTCTTC.